Listed below are T cell receptor beta chains from one sample, sequenced in a study of cytomegalovirus exposure and HLA in healthy donors. TCRdb keeps only in-frame clones here, not all; method: immunoSEQ multiplex PCR. The repertoire holds 150,000 to 200,000 clones, with approximately 86% as singletons. The specimen sequenced was PBMCs. Every receptor here comes from a man aged 30-40 years in good health and CMV-seropositive. CDR3s include the opening cysteine and the closing phenylalanine or tryptophan. A D gene is named only where the DNA matches it firmly. Clone size, where shown, is once, few, many, or a class for clones that have expanded.

V	D	size	J	CDR3	DNA
TRBV5-4	-	few	TRBJ2-5	CASIEGGRGGVETQYF	TGTGCCAGCATTGAGGGTGGAAGGGGGGGCGTGGAGACCCAGTACTTC
TRBV27	TRBD1	once	TRBJ1-1	CASSLQGLRSNEAFF	TGTGCCAGCAGTCTACAGGGGCTCCGGAGTAATGAAGCTTTCTTT
TRBV4-3	-	-	TRBJ2-4	CASSQVRETGSTRSIQYF	TGCGCCAGCAGCCAAGTAAGAGAGACAGGCTCGACAAGGAGCATTCAGTACTTC
TRBV6-1	TRBD1	-	TRBJ2-7	CASSEPRRTGFYEQYF	TGTGCCAGCAGTGAGCCCCGTCGGACAGGCTTCTACGAGCAGTACTTC
TRBV2	-	-	TRBJ1-6	CASSAGRNSPLHF	TGTGCCAGCAGTGCCGGGAGGAATTCACCCCTCCACTTT
TRBV11-3	TRBD1	-	TRBJ1-2	CASSLDLKGASNYGYTF	TGTGCCAGCAGCTTAGACTTAAAGGGGGCCTCTAACTATGGCTACACCTTC
TRBV7-2	-	-	TRBJ2-1	CASSLNLHNEQFF	TGTGCCAGCAGCTTAAATCTCCACAATGAGCAGTTCTTC
TRBV7-7	-	-	TRBJ2-7	CASSPIGQNYEQYF	TGTGCTAGCAGCCCCATTGGGCAGAACTACGAGCAGTACTTC
TRBV7-9	-	-	TRBJ2-1	CASSLGQMDEQFF	TGTGCCAGCAGCTTAGGACAAATGGATGAGCAGTTCTTC
TRBV6-7	-	few	TRBJ1-5	CASSPQRPQPQHF	TGTGCCAGCAGTCCTCAGAGGCCTCAGCCCCAGCATTTT
TRBV18	TRBD1	once	TRBJ1-2	CASSRGQGVSGYTF	TGTGCCAGCTCACGGGGACAGGGCGTAAGTGGCTACACCTTC
TRBV18	TRBD2	-	TRBJ2-1	CASSPRGAASGAYNEQFF	TGTGCCAGCTCACCAAGGGGCGCCGCTAGCGGGGCCTACAATGAGCAGTTCTTC
TRBV11-2	-	few	TRBJ1-2	CASSSPLPRGGGYTF	TGTGCCAGCAGCTCCCCCCTTCCTCGGGGGGGTGGCTACACCTTC
TRBV12-2	-	-	TRBJ2-6	CASRLDVGSSGANVLTF	TGTGCAAGTCGCTTAGACGTCGGTAGCTCTGGGGCCAACGTCCTGACTTTC
TRBV6-1	TRBD2	-	TRBJ2-7	CASRPLWGGEQYF	TGTGCCAGCAGACCCCTGTGGGGGGGCGAGCAGTACTTC
TRBV27	TRBD1	-	TRBJ1-5	CASSFTTGGLGNQPQHF	TGTGCCAGCAGTTTTACCACAGGGGGTTTGGGCAATCAGCCCCAGCATTTT
TRBV7-9	TRBD1	few	TRBJ1-6	CASSSSWGAGGNNSPLHF	TGTGCCAGCAGCTCGAGTTGGGGGGCAGGGGGAAATAATTCACCCCTCCACTTT
TRBV30	TRBD1	-	TRBJ2-7	CAWSVGWTGGAYEQYF	TGTGCCTGGAGTGTAGGGTGGACAGGGGGGGCCTACGAGCAGTACTTC
TRBV9	-	-	TRBJ2-7	CASSVGGDHYEQYF	TGTGCCAGCAGCGTAGGGGGGGACCACTACGAGCAGTACTTC
TRBV6-5	TRBD1	-	TRBJ1-3	CASSYRDRGTIYF	TGTGCCAGCAGTTACAGGGACAGGGGCACCATATATTTT
TRBV19	TRBD1	-	TRBJ1-2	CASSIGQGGYGYTF	TGTGCCAGTAGTATAGGACAGGGGGGCTATGGCTACACCTTC
TRBV5-1	TRBD1	-	TRBJ2-3	CASSLGQGGDTQYF	TGCGCCAGCAGCTTGGGACAGGGGGGGGATACGCAGTATTTT
TRBV7-9	TRBD1	-	TRBJ2-2	CGGQGLEQANTGELFF	TGCGGGGGACAGGGCCTGGAGCAAGCGAACACCGGGGAGCTGTTTTTT
TRBV9	-	few	TRBJ2-7	CASSPDRNEQYF	TGTGCCAGCAGCCCGGACAGAAACGAGCAGTACTTC
TRBV5-1	TRBD2	-	TRBJ2-3	CASSLGSGGATDTQYF	TGCGCCAGCAGCTTGGGTAGCGGGGGGGCCACAGATACGCAGTATTTT
TRBV7-2	-	-	TRBJ2-7	CASSLVGGGMDRVSEQYF	TGTGCCAGCAGCTTAGTGGGGGGGGGTATGGACAGGGTATCCGAGCAGTACTTC
TRBV5-1	-	-	TRBJ2-5	CASRFGVSGSPRTQYF	TGCGCCAGCAGGTTTGGCGTATCCGGGTCCCCTAGGACCCAGTACTTC